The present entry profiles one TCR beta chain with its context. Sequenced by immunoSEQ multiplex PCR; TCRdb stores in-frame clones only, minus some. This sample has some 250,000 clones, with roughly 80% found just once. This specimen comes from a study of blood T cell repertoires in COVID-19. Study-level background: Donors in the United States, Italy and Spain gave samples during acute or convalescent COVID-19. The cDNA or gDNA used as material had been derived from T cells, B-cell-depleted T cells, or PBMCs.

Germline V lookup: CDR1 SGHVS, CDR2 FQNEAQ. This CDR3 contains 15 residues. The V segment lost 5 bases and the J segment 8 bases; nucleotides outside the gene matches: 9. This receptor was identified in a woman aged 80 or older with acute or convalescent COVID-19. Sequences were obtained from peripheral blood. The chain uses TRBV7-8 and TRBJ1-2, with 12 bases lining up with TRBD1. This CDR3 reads CASSQEGQGAGGYTF. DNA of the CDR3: TGTGCCAGCAGCCAGGAGGGACAGGGGGCGGGCGGCTACACCTTC. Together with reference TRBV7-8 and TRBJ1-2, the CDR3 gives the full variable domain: GAGVSQSPRYKVAKRGQDVALRCDPISGHVSLFWYQQALGQGPEFLTYFQNEAQLDKSGLPSDRFFAERPEGSVSTLKIQRTQQEDSAVYLCASSQEGQGAGGYTFGSGTRLTVV.